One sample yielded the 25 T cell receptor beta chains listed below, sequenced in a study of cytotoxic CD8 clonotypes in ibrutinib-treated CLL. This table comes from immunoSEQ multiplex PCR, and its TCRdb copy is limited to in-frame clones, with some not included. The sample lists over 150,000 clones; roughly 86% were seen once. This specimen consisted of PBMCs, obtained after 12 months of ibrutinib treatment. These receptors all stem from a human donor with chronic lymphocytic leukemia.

CDR3 loop: CASIPGQGAQGSEQYF. In nucleotides, the CDR3 is TGTGCCAGCATCCCGGGACAGGGGGCGCAGGGGTCCGAGCAGTACTTC. The V and J genes are TRBV6-6 and TRBJ2-7; 12 bases align to TRBD1. With 7 bases clipped from V and 6 bases from J, the junction kept 13 bases outside the gene matches. Per the germline V gene, CDR1 is MNHNY and CDR2 is SVGAGI (reference sequence). The CDR3 totals 16 residues.

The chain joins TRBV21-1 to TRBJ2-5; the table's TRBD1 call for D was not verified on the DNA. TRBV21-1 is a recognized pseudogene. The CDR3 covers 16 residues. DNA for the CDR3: TGTGCCAGCAGCAATCCGGGACAGGGTACGACGGGGACCCAGTACTTC. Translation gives CASSNPGQGTTGTQYF.

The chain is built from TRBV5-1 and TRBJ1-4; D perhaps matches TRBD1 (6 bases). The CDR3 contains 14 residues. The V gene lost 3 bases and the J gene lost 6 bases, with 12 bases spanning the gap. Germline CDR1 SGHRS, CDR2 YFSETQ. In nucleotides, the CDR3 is TGCGCCAGCAGCTGGACAGTAACGGATGAAAAACTGTTTTTT. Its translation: CASSWTVTDEKLFF.

The CDR3 nucleotides are TGTGCCAGCAGTTTATATCGGCCGCGGGGGAGCACAGATACGCAGTATTTT. It encodes CASSLYRPRGSTDTQYF. This chain connects TRBV27 to TRBJ2-3; 7 nucleotides line up with TRBD2. V trimming: 1 base; J trimming: 0 bases; junction bases outside the gene matches: 7. The CDR3 has 17 residues. Germline V lookup: CDR1 MNHEY, CDR2 SMNVEV (reference sequence).

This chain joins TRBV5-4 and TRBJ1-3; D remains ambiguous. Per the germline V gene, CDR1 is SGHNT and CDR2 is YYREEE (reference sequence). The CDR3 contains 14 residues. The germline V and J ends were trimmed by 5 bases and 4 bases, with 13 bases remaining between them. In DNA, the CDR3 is TGTGCCAGCAGTCAGTCGACTCGAGGAAACACCATATATTTT. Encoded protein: CASSQSTRGNTIYF. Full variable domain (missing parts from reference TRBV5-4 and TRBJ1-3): ETGVTQSPTHLIKTRGQQVTLRCSSQSGHNTVSWYQQALGQGPQFIFQYYREEENGRGNFPPRFSGLQFPNYSSELNVNALELDDSALYLCASSQSTRGNTIYFGEGSWLTVV.

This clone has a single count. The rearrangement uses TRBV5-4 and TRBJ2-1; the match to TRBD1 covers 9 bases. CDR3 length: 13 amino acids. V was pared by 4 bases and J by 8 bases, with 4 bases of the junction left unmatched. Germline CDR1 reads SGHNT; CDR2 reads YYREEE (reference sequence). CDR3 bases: TGTGCCAGCAGCCGGGGACAGGGCGATGAGCAGTTCTTC. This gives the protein CASSRGQGDEQFF.

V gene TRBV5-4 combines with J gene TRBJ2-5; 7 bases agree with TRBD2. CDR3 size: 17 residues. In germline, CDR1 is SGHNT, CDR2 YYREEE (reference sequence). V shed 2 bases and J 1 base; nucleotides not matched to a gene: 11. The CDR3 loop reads CASSFDDPRGSQETQYF. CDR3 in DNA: TGTGCCAGCAGCTTTGATGACCCGCGGGGGTCCCAAGAGACCCAGTACTTC.

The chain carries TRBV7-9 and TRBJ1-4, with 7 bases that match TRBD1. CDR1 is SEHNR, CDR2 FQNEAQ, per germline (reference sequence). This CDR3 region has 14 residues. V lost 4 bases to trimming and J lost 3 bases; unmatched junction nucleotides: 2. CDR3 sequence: CASSSGQSNEKLFF. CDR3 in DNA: TGTGCCAGCAGCTCGGGACAGTCTAATGAAAAACTGTTTTTT. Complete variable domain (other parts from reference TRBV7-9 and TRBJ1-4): DTGVSQNPRHKITKRGQNVTFRCDPISEHNRLYWYRQTLGQGPEFLTYFQNEAQLEKSRLLSDRFSAERPKGSFSTLEIQRTEQGDSAMYLCASSSGQSNEKLFFGSGTQLSVL.

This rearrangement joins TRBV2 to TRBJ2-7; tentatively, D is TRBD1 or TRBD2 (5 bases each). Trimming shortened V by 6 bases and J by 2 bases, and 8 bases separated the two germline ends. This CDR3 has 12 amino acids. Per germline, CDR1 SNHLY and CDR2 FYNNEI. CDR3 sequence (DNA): TGTGCCAGCAGCTCGGGACCCTACGAGCAGTACTTC. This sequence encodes CASSSGPYEQYF.

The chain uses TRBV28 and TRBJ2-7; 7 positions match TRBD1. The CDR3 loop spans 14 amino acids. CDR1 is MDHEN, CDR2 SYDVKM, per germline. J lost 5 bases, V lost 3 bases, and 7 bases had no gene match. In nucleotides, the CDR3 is TGTGCCAGCAGTTTCAGGGGGTCGGTTAACGAGCAGTACTTC. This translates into CASSFRGSVNEQYF.

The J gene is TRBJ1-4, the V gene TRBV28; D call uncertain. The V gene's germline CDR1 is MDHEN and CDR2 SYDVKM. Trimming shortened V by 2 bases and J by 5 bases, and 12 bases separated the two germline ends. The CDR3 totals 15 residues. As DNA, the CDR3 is TGTGCCAGCAGTTTAAGACAAAATACAAATGAAAAACTGTTTTTT. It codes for CASSLRQNTNEKLFF.

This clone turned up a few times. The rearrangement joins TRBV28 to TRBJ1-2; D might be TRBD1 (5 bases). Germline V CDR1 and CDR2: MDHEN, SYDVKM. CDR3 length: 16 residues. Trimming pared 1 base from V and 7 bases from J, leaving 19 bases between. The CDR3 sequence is CASSLSPEGTRGGYTF. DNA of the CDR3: TGTGCCAGCAGTTTATCGCCGGAGGGAACGAGGGGTGGCTACACCTTC.

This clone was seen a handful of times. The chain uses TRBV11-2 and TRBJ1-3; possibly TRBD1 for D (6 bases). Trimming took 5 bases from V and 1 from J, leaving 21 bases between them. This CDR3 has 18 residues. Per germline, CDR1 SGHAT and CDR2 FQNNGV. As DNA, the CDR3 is TGTGCCAGCAGCCCGATGGGACATCGGCTACAATCTGGAAACACCATATATTTT. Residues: CASSPMGHRLQSGNTIYF. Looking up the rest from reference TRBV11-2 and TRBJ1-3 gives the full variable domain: EAGVAQSPRYKIIEKRQSVAFWCNPISGHATLYWYQQILGQGPKLLIQFQNNGVVDDSQLPKDRFSAERLKGVDSTLKIQPAKLEDSAVYLCASSPMGHRLQSGNTIYFGEGSWLTVV.

CDR3 nucleotide sequence: TGTGCCAGCAGGAGAAACAGGGGAGAGGAAAAACTGTTTTTT. Translating it yields CASRRNRGEEKLFF. The V gene is TRBV19, the J gene TRBJ1-4, with 7 bases lining up with TRBD1. The V and J ends lost 9 bases and 8 bases, in that order; junction bases with no gene match: 12. This CDR3 has 14 amino acids. CDR1 and CDR2 from the germline V gene are LNHDA and SQIVND (reference sequence). Together with reference TRBV19 and TRBJ1-4, the CDR3 gives the full variable domain: DGGITQSPKYLFRKEGQNVTLSCEQNLNHDAMYWYRQDPGQGLRLIYYSQIVNDFQKGDIAEGYSVSREKKESFPLTVTSAQKNPTAFYLCASRRNRGEEKLFFGSGTQLSVL.

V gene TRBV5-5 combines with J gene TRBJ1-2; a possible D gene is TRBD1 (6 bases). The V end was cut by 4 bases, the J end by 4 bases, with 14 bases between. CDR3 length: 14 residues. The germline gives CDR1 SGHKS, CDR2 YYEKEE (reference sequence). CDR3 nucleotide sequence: TGTGCCAGCAGCCTGGTGGGGGCTAGCTATGGCTACACCTTC. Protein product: CASSLVGASYGYTF.

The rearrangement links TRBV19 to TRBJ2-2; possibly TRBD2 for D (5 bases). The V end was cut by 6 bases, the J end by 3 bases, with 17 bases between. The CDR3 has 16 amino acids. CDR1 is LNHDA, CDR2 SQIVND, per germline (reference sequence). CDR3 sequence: CASRPRRRSDTGELFF. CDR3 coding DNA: TGTGCCAGTAGGCCGAGGAGGCGGTCGGACACCGGGGAGCTGTTTTTT.

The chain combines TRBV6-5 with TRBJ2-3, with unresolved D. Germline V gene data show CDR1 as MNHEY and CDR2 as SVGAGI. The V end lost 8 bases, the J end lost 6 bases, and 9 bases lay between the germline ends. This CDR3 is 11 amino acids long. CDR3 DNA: TGTGCCAGCCGATCTGGGGATACGCAGTATTTT. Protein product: CASRSGDTQYF.

CDR3 in amino acids: CASSPTGTGGGYTF. CDR3 sequence (DNA): TGTGCCAGCAGCCCAACCGGGACAGGGGGTGGCTACACCTTC. The chain combines TRBV4-2 with TRBJ1-2; 11 bases match TRBD1. Germline V gives CDR1 LGHNA, CDR2 YNFKEQ. The CDR3 consists of 14 residues. With 4 bases clipped from V and 7 bases from J, the junction kept 5 bases outside the gene matches.

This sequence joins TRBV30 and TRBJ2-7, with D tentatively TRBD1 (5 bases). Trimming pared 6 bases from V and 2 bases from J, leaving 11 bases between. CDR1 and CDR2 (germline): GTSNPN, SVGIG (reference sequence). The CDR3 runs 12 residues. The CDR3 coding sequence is TGTGCCTGTTCACCAGGGACCTACGAGCAGTACTTC. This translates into CACSPGTYEQYF.

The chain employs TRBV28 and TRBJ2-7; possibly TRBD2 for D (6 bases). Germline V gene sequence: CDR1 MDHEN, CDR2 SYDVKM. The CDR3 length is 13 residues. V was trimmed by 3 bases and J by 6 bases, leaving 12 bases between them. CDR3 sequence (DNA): TGTGCCAGCAGTTTTGGGGGACTTCCCGAGCAGTACTTC. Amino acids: CASSFGGLPEQYF.

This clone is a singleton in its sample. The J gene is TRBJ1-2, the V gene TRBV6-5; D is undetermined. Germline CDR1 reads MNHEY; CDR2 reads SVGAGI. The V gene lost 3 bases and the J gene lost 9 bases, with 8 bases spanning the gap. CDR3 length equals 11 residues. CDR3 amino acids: CASSYFESYTF. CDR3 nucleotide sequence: TGTGCCAGCAGTTATTTCGAGAGCTACACCTTC.

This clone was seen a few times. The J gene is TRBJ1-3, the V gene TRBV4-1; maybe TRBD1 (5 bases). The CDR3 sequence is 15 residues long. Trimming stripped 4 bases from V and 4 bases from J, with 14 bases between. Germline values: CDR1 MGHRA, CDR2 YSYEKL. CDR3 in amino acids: CASSRIPGPGNTIYF. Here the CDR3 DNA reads TGCGCCAGCAGCCGAATCCCGGGGCCCGGAAACACCATATATTTT.

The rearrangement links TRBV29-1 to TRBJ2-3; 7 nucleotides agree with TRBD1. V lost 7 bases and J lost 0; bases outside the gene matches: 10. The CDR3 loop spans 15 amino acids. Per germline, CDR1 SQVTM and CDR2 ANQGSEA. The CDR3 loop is CSARPGTASTDTQYF. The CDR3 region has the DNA TGCAGCGCGCGCCCCGGGACAGCCAGCACAGATACGCAGTATTTT.

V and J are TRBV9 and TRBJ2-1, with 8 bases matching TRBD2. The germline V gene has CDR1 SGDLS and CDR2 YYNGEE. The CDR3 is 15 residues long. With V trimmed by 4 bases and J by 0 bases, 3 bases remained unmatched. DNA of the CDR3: TGTGCCAGCAGCACCACTAGCGGCTCCTACAATGAGCAGTTCTTC. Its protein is CASSTTSGSYNEQFF.

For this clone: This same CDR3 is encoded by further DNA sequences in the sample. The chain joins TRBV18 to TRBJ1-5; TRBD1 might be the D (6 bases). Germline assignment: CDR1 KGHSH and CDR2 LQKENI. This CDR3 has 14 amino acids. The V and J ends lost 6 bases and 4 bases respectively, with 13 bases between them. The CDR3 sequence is CASSPGQPNQPQHF. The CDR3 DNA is TGTGCCAGCTCTCCCGGACAGCCAAATCAGCCCCAGCATTTT. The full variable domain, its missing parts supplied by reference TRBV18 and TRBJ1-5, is NAGVMQNPRHLVRRRGQEARLRCSPMKGHSHVYWYRQLPEEGLKFMVYLQKENIIDESGMPKERFSAEFPKEGPSILRIQQVVRGDSAAYFCASSPGQPNQPQHFGDGTRLSIL.